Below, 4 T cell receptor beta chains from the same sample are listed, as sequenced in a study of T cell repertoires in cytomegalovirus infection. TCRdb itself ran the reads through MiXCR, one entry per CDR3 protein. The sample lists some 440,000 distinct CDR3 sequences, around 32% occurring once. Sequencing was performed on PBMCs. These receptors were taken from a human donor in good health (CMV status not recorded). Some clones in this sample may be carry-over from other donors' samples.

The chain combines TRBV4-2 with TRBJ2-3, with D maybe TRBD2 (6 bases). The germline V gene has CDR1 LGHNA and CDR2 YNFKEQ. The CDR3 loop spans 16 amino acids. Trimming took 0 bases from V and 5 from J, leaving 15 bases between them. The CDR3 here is CASSQDGERVGDTQYF. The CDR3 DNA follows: TGTGCCAGCAGCCAAGACGGGGAGCGGGTTGGAGATACGCAGTATTTT.

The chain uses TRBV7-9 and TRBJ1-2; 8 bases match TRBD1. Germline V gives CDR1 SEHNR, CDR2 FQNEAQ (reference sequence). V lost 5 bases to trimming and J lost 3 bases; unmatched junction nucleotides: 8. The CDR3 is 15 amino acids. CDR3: CASSPEGQGDYGYTF. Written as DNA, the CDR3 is TGTGCCAGCAGCCCGGAAGGACAGGGCGACTATGGCTACACCTTC. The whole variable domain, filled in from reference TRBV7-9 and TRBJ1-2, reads DTGVSQNPRHKITKRGQNVTFRCDPISEHNRLYWYRQTLGQGPEFLTYFQNEAQLEKSRLLSDRFSAERPKGSFSTLEIQRTEQGDSAMYLCASSPEGQGDYGYTFGSGTRLTVV.

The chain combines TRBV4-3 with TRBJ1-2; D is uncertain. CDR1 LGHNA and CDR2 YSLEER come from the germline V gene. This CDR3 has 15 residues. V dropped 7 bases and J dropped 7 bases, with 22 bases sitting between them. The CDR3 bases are TGCGCCAGCATCCAGGAACAGTTAAGAAGTAGTGGCTACACCTTC. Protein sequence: CASIQEQLRSSGYTF.

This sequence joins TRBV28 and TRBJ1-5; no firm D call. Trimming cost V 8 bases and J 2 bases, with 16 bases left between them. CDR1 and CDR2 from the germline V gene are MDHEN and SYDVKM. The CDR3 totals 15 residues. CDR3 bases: TGTGCCAGCGCCCCTTCGTTGGCTGGCAATCAGCCCCAGCATTTT. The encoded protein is CASAPSLAGNQPQHF.